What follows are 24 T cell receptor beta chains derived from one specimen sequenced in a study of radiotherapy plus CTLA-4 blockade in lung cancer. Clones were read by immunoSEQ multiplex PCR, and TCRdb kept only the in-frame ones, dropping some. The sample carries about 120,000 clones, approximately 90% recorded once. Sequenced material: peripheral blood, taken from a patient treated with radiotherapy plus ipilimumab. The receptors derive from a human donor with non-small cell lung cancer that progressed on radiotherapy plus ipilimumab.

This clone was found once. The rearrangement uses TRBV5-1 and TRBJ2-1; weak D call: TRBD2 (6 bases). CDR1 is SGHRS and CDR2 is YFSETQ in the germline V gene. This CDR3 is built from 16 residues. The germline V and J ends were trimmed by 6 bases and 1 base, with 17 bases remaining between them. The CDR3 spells CASTPGVLLSYNEQFF. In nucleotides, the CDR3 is TGCGCCAGCACCCCGGGGGTACTACTTTCCTACAATGAGCAGTTCTTC.

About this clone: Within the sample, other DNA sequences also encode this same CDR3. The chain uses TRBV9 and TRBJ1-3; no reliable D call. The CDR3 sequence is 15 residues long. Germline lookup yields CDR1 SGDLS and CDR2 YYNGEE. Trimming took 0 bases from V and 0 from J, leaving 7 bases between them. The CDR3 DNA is TGTGCCAGCAGCGTAGCGGGATCCTCTGGAAACACCATATATTTT. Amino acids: CASSVAGSSGNTIYF.

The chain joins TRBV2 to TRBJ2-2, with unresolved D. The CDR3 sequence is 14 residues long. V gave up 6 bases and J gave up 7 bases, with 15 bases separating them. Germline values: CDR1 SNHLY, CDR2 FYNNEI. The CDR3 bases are TGTGCCAGCAGGGAGTCCCCCTCCGGCGGGGAGCTGTTTTTT. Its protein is CASRESPSGGELFF.

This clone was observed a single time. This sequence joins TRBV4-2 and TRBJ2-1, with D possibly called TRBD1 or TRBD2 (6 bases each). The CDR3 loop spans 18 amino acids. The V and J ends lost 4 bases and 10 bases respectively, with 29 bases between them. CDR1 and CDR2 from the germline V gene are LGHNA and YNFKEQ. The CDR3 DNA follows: TGTGCCAGCAGCCCTTTAGATTTGGTCGGGGGCCCGTTAGGGGAGCAGTTCTTC. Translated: CASSPLDLVGGPLGEQFF.

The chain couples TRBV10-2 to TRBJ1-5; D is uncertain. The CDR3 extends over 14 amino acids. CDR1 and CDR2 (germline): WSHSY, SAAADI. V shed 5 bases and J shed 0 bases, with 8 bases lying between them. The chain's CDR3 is CASSRDYSNQPQHF. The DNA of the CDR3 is TGCGCCAGCAGTCGAGATTATAGCAATCAGCCCCAGCATTTT.

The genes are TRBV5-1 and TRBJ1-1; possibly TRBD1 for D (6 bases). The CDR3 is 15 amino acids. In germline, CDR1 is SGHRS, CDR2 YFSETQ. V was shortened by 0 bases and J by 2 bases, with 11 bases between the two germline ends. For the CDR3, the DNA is TGCGCCAGCAGCTTGGTGGCCGGGGGCAACACTGAAGCTTTCTTT. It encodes CASSLVAGGNTEAFF.

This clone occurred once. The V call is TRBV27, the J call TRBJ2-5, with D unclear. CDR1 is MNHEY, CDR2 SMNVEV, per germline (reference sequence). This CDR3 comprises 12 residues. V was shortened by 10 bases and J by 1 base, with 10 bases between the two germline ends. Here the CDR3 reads CATGPSQETQYF. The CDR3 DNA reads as TGTGCCACCGGACCGTCCCAAGAGACCCAGTACTTC.

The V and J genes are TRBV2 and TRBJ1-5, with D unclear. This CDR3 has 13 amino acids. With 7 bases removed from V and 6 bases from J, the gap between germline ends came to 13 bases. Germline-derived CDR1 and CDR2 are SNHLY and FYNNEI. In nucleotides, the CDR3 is TGTGCCAGCACACCATCCAAGGTTCAGCCCCAGCATTTT. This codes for CASTPSKVQPQHF.

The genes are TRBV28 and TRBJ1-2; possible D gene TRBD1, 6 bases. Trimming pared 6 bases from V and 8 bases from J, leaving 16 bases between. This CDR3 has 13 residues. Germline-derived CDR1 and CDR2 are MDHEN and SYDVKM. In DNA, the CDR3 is TGTGCCAGCAGCCTACTCACAGGGAAGGGCTACACCTTC. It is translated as CASSLLTGKGYTF.

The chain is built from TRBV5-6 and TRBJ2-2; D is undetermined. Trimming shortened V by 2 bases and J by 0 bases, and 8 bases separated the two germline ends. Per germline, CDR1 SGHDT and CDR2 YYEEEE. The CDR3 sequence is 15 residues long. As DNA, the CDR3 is TGTGCCAGCAGCTTAGGCGGAACGAACACCGGGGAGCTGTTTTTT. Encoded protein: CASSLGGTNTGELFF.

CDR3 in amino acids: CASSVDLFPSGNTIYF. The CDR3 region has the DNA TGTGCCAGCAGCGTAGATCTGTTCCCCTCTGGAAACACCATATATTTT. The genes are TRBV9 and TRBJ1-3; D is ambiguous. V lost 0 bases to trimming and J lost 0 bases, with 10 bases between them. The germline V gene has CDR1 SGDLS and CDR2 YYNGEE. This CDR3 comprises 16 residues.

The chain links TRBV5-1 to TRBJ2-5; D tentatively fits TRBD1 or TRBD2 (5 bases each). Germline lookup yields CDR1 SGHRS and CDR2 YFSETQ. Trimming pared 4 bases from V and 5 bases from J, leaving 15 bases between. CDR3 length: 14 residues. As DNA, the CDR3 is TGCGCCAGCAGCAGATCCGGGGCAGGGGAGACCCAGTACTTC. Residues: CASSRSGAGETQYF.

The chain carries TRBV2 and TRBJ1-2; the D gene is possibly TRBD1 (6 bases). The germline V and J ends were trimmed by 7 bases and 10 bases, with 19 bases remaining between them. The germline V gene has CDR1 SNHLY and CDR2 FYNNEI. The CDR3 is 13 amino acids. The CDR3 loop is CASKPDSSTFYTF. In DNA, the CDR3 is TGTGCCAGCAAGCCGGACAGTTCCACTTTCTACACCTTC.

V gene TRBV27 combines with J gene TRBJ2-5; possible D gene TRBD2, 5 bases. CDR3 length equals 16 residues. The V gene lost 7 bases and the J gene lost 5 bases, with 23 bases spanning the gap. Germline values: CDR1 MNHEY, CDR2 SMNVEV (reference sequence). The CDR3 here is CASTSPRGPGWETQYF. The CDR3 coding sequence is TGTGCCAGCACCTCTCCCCGCGGCCCGGGATGGGAGACCCAGTACTTC.

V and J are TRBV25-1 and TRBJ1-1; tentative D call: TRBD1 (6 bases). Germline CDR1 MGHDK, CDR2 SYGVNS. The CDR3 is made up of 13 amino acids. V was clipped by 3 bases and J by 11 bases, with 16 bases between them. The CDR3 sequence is CASSDNGGARAFF. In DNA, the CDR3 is TGTGCCAGCAGTGACAACGGGGGGGCGCGGGCTTTCTTT.

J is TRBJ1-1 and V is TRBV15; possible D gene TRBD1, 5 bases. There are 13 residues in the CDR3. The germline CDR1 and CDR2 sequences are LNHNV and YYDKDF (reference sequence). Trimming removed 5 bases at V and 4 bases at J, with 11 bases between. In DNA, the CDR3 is TGTGCCACCAGCGGCAGGGATTCCACTGAAGCTTTCTTT. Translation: CATSGRDSTEAFF. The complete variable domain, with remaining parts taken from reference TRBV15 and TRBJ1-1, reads DAMVIQNPRYQVTQFGKPVTLSCSQTLNHNVMYWYQQKSSQAPKLLFHYYDKDFNNEADTPDNFQSRRPNTSFCFLDIRSPGLGDTAMYLCATSGRDSTEAFFGQGTRLTVV.

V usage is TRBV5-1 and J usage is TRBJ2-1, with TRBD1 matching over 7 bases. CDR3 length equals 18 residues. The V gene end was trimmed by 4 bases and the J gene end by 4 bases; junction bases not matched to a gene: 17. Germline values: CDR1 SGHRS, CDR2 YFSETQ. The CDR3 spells CASSTIPFRDRTYNEQFF. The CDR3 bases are TGCGCCAGCAGCACAATCCCCTTCCGGGACAGAACTTACAATGAGCAGTTCTTC.

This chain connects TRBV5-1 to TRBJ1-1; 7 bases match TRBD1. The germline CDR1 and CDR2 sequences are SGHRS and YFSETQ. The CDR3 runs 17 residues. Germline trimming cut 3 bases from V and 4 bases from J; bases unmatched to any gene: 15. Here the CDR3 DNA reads TGCGCCAGCAGCTGGGGATTTAGGGGGCGTTTGGGCACTGAAGCTTTCTTT. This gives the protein CASSWGFRGRLGTEAFF.

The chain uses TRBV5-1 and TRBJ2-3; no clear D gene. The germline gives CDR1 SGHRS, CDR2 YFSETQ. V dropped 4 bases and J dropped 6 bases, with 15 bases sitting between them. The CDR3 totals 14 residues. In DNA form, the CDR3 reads TGCGCCAGCAGCAAGACGATAGCTGTGGATACGCAGTATTTT. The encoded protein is CASSKTIAVDTQYF.

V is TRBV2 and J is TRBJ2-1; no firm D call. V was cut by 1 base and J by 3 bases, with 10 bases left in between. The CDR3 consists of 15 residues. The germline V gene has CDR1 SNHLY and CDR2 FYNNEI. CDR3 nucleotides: TGTGCCAGCAGTGAAGGTGGGGATAGCTACAATGAGCAGTTCTTC. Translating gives CASSEGGDSYNEQFF.

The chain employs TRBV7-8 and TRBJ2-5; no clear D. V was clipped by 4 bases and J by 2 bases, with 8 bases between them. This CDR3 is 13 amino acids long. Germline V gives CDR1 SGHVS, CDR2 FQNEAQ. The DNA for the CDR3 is TGTGCCAGCAGCTCCCTAGTACAAGAGACCCAGTACTTC. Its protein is CASSSLVQETQYF.

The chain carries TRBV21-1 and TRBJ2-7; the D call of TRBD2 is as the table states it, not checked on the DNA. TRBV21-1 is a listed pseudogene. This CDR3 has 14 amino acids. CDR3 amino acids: CASTRAETAYEQYF. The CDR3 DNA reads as TGTGCCAGCACCCGAGCGGAGACCGCCTACGAGCAGTACTTC.

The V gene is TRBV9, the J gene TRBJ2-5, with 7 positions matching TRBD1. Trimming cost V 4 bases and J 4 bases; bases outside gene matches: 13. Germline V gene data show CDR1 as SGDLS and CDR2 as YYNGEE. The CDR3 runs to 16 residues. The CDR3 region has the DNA TGTGCCAGCAGCACCACGGACAGGCCCCCAGGAGAGACCCAGTACTTC. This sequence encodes CASSTTDRPPGETQYF.

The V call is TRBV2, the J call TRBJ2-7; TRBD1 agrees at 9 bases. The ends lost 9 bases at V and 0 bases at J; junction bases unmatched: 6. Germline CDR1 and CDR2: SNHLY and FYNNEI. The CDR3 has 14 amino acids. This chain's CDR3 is CASSRDRASYEQYF. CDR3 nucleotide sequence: TGTGCCAGTTCCCGGGACAGGGCCTCCTACGAGCAGTACTTC.